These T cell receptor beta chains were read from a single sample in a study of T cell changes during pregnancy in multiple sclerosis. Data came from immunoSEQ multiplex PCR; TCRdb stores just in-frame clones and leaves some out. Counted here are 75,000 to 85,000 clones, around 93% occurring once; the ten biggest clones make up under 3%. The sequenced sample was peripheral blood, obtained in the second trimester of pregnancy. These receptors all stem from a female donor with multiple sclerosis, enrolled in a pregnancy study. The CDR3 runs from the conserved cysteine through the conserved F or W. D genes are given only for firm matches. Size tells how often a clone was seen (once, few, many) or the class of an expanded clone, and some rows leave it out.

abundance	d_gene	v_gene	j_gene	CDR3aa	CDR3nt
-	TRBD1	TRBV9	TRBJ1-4	CASSAGQGPTNEKLFF	TGTGCCAGCAGCGCGGGACAGGGGCCAACTAATGAAAAACTGTTTTTT
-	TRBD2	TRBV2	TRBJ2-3	CASRFLAGVADTQYF	TGTGCCAGCAGGTTTCTAGCGGGAGTAGCAGATACGCAGTATTTT
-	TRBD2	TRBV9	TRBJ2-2	CASSVGSGGPSNTGELFF	TGTGCCAGCAGCGTAGGAAGCGGGGGGCCTTCGAACACCGGGGAGCTGTTTTTT
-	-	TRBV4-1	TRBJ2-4	CASSQDSYIQYF	TGCGCCAGCAGCCAAGATTCCTACATTCAGTACTTC
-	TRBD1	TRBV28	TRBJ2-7	CASSYRGQYEQYF	TGTGCCAGTTCATACAGGGGGCAGTACGAGCAGTACTTC
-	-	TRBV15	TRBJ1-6	CATSRVLDSPLHF	TGTGCCACCAGCAGAGTTCTTGATTCACCCCTCCACTTT
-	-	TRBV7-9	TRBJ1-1	CASSQVGTTAEAFF	TGTGCCAGCAGCCAGGTGGGGACAACAGCTGAAGCTTTCTTT
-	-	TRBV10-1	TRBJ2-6	CASSDSSGANVLTF	TGCGCCAGCAGTGACAGCTCTGGGGCCAACGTCCTGACTTTC
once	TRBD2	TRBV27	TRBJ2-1	CASRRGTSGYNEQFF	TGTGCCTCTCGAAGGGGGACTAGCGGCTACAATGAGCAGTTCTTC
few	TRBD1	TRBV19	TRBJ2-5	CASSGQGVWETQYF	TGTGCCAGTAGTGGACAGGGGGTCTGGGAGACCCAGTACTTC
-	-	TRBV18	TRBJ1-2	CASSQVRSMVYGYTF	TGTGCCAGCTCACAAGTCAGGTCGATGGTCTATGGCTACACCTTC
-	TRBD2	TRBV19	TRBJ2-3	CASSIDLGGGEEDTQYF	TGTGCCAGTAGTATAGATCTCGGCGGGGGGGAGGAAGATACGCAGTATTTT
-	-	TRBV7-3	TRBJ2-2	CASSPLHTGELFF	TGTGCCAGCAGCCCACTCCACACCGGGGAGCTGTTTTTT
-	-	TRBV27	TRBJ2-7	CASSSPTGSGQYF	TGTGCCAGCAGTTCACCAACAGGGTCTGGGCAGTACTTC
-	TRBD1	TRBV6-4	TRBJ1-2	CASSPGQAHLGYTF	TGTGCCAGCAGCCCGGGACAGGCCCACCTGGGCTACACCTTC
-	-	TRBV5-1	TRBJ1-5	CASSPGGGASNQPQHF	TGCGCCAGCAGCCCCGGAGGGGGGGCTAGCAATCAGCCCCAGCATTTT
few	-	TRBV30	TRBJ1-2	CAWREPGLLIGGYTF	TGTGCCTGGAGAGAACCCGGACTCCTCATAGGGGGCTACACCTTC
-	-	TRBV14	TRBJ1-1	CASSQGNVGKKAFF	TGTGCCAGCAGCCAAGGGAATGTGGGCAAAAAAGCTTTCTTT
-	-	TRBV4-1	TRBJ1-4	CASSHPGGRRRDGDEKLFF	TGCGCCAGCAGCCATCCAGGTGGGCGGAGGAGAGATGGGGATGAAAAACTGTTTTTT
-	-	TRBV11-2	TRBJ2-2	CASSPGLGGELFF	TGTGCCAGCAGCCCCGGACTGGGCGGGGAGCTGTTTTTT
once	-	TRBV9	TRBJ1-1	CASSPPSRLDIRNTEAFF	TGTGCCAGCAGCCCTCCTTCGCGGTTGGACATTCGGAACACTGAAGCTTTCTTT
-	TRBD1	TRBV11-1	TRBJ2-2	CASSLWGQGAKIGELFF	TGTGCCAGCAGCTTATGGGGACAGGGGGCGAAAATCGGGGAGCTGTTTTTT
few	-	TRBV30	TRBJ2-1	CACRSGQPNNEQFF	TGTGCCTGCCGTTCGGGACAACCAAACAATGAGCAGTTCTTC
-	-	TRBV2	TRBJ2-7	CASRGDGTTTSYEQYF	TGTGCCAGCAGAGGAGACGGGACAACTACCTCCTACGAGCAGTACTTC
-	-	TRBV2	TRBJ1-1	CASSSGVGWAEAFF	TGTGCCAGCAGTAGCGGGGTGGGGTGGGCTGAAGCTTTCTTT
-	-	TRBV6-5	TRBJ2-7	CASSYRGQNYEQYF	TGTGCCAGCAGTTACCGTGGACAGAACTACGAGCAGTACTTC
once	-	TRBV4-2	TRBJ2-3	CASSQEYTDTQYF	TGTGCCAGCAGCCAAGAGTACACAGATACGCAGTATTTT